This T cell receptor (beta chain) was recorded in a study of T cells in Graves' hyperthyroidism and ophthalmopathy. TCR beta CDR3 sequences were amplified from RNA transcripts. Primed by the HTBI set, a first-round RT-PCR was run on the TCR CDR3. One entry per CDR3 protein results from TCRdb running MiXCR on the multiplex PCR reads. The table has hundreds of thousands of distinct CDR3 sequences, around 21% seen once. In germline, CDR1 is MDHEN, CDR2 SYDVKM. This CDR3 region has 15 residues. V was shortened by 6 bases and J by 6 bases, with 20 bases between the two germline ends. This clonotype has ten or more counts.

The TCR comes from a man aged 25-45 years with Graves' ophthalmopathy. The chain has TRBV28 and TRBJ1-1, with D unresolved. Material: blood. CDR3 in amino acids: CASSPLHGIVAEAFF. DNA of the CDR3: TGTGCCAGCAGCCCCCTACACGGGATTGTGGCTGAAGCTTTCTTT.